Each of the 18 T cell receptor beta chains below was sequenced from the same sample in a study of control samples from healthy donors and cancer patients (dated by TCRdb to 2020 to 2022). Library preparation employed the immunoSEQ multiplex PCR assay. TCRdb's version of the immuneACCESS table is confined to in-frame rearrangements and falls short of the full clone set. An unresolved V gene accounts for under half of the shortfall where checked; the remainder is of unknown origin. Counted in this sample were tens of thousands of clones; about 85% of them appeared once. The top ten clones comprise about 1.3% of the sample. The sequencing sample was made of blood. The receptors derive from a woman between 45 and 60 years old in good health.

CDR3: CASSYSTADTDTQYF. As DNA, the CDR3 is TGTGCCAGCAGTTACTCGACGGCAGACACAGATACGCAGTATTTT. The chain has TRBV6-2 or TRBV6-3 and TRBJ2-3; D ambiguous. This CDR3 region has 15 residues. Per the germline V gene, CDR1 is MNHEY and CDR2 is SVGEGT. Trimming shortened V by 0 bases and J by 2 bases, and 9 bases separated the two germline ends.

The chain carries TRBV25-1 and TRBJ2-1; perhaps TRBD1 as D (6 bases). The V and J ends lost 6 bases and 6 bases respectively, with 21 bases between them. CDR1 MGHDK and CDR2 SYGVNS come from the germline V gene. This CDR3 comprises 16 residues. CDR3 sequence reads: CASRKPEERGGNEQFF. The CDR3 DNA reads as TGTGCCAGCAGGAAGCCGGAGGAAAGAGGGGGCAATGAGCAGTTCTTC.

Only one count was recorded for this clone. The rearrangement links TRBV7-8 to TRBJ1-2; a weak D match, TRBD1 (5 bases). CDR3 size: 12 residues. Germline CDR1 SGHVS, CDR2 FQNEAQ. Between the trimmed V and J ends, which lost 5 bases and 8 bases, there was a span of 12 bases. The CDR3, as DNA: TGTGCCAGCAGCCAGGGACGTGGGGGCTACACCTTC. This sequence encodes CASSQGRGGYTF.

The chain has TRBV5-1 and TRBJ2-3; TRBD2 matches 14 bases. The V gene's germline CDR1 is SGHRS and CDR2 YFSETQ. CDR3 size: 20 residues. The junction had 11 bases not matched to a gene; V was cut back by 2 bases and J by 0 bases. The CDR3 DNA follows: TGCGCCAGCAGCTTTGGTATTGGGACTAGCGGGAGTCGGAGCACAGATACGCAGTATTTT. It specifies CASSFGIGTSGSRSTDTQYF.

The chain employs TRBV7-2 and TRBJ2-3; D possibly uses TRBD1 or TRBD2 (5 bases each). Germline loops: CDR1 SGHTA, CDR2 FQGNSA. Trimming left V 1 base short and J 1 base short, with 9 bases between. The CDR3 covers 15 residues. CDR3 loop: CASSLGGSRTDTQYF. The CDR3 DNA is TGTGCCAGCAGCTTAGGGGGGAGCCGCACAGATACGCAGTATTTT.

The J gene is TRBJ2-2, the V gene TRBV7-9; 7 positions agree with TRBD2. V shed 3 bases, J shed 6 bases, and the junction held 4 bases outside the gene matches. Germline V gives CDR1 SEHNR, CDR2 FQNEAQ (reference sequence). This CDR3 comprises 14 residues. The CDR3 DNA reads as TGTGCCAGCAGCTTTACCGGACTAGCCGGGGAGCTGTTTTTT. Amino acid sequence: CASSFTGLAGELFF.

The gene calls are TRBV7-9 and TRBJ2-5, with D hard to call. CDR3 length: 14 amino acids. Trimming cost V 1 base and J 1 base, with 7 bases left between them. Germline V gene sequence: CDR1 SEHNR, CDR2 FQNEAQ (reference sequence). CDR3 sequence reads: CASSLGSLQETQYF. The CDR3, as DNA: TGTGCCAGCAGCTTAGGCAGCCTCCAAGAGACCCAGTACTTC.

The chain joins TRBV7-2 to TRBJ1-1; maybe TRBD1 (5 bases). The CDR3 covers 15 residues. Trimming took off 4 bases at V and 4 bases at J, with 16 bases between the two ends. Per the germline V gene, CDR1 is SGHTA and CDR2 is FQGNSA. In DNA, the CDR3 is TGTGCCAGCAGCTGGGGGGGTCCGTTGAGCACTGAAGCTTTCTTT. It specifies CASSWGGPLSTEAFF.

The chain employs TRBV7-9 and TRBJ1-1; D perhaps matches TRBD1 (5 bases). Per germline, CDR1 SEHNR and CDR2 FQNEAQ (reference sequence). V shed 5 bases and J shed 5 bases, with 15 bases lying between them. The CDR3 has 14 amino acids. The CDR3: CASSPFGGDTEAFF. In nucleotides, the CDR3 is TGTGCCAGCAGCCCCTTCGGGGGGGATACTGAAGCTTTCTTT.

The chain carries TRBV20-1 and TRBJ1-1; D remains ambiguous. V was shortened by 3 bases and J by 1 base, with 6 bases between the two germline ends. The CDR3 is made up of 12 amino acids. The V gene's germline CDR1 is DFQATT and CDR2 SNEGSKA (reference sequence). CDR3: CSASIKNTEAFF. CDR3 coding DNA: TGCAGTGCTAGTATAAAGAACACTGAAGCTTTCTTT.

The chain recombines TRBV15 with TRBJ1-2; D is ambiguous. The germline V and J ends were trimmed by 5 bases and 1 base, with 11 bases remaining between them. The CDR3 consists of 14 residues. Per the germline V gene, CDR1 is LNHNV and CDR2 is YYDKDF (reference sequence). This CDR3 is CATSALDFNYGYTF. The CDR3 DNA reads TGTGCCACCAGCGCCCTGGATTTTAACTATGGCTACACCTTC.

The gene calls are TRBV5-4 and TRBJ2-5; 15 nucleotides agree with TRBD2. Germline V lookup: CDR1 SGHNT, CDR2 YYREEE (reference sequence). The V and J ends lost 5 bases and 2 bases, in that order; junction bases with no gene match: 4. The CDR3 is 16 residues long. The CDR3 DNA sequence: TGTGCCAGCAGGGCCGGACTAGCGGGAGGGCAAGAGACCCAGTACTTC. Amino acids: CASRAGLAGGQETQYF.

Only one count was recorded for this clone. CDR3 DNA sequence: TGTGCCAGCAGTGAAGCACTAGCGGGGGGCCAAGAGACCCAGTACTTC. As protein: CASSEALAGGQETQYF. V is TRBV6-1 and J is TRBJ2-5; 12 bases map to TRBD2. Trimming cost V 0 bases and J 1 base; bases outside gene matches: 0. Germline CDR1 is MNHNS and CDR2 is SASEGT. The CDR3 consists of 16 residues.

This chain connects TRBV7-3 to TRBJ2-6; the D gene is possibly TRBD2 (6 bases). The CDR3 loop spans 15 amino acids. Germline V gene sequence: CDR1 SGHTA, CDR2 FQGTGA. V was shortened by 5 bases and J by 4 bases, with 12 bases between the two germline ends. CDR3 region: CASSLGGAGANVLTF. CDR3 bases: TGTGCCAGCAGCCTCGGAGGGGCGGGGGCCAACGTCCTGACTTTC.

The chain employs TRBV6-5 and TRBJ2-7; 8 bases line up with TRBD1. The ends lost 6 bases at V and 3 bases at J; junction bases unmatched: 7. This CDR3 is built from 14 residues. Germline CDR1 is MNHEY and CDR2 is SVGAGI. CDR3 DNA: TGTGCCAGCAGCCGGACAGGGACGAACTACGAGCAGTACTTC. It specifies CASSRTGTNYEQYF.

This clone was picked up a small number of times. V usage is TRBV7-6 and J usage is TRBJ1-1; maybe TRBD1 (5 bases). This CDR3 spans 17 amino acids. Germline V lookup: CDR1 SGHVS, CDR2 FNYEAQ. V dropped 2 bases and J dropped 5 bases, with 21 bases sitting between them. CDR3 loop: CASSLRGSGGAGTEAFF. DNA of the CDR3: TGTGCCAGCAGCTTAAGGGGATCCGGAGGGGCAGGAACTGAAGCTTTCTTT.

The CDR3 protein is CASSQASQGGHGYTF. The CDR3 DNA follows: TGTGCCAGCAGCCAAGCCTCGCAGGGTGGCCATGGCTACACCTTC. The chain recombines TRBV14 with TRBJ1-2; tentative D call: TRBD1 (5 bases). CDR1 SGHDN and CDR2 FVKESK come from the germline V gene. The CDR3 runs to 15 residues. The ends were cut back, 1 base at V and 6 bases at J, with 15 bases in the middle.

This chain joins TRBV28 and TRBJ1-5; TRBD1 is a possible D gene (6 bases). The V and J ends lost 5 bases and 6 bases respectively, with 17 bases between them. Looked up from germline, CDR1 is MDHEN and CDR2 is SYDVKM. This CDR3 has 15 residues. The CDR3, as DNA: TGTGCCAGCAGTCCCCTCCCAGGGGATGGTCAGCCCCAGCATTTT. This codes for CASSPLPGDGQPQHF.